The 9 T cell receptor beta chains given below trace back to one sample, sequenced in a study of cytomegalovirus exposure and HLA in healthy donors. A multiplex PCR was run with 60 Vbeta primers and 13 Jbeta primers. This table comes from immunoSEQ multiplex PCR, and its TCRdb copy is limited to in-frame clones, with some not included. The sample has about 160,000 clones, 65% to 90% seen once. Sequencing was carried out using PBMCs. The source is a young woman in good health and CMV-seronegative.

This clone was found a few times. The chain is built from TRBV11-2 and TRBJ1-1; D uncertain. CDR1 SGHAT and CDR2 FQNNGV come from the germline V gene. The CDR3 has 11 amino acids. The ends were cut back, 2 bases at V and 12 bases at J, with 10 bases in the middle. This chain's CDR3 is CASSLSGLPFF. The CDR3 region has the DNA TGTGCCAGCAGCTTATCAGGTTTACCTTTCTTT.

This rearrangement joins TRBV14 to TRBJ2-3; 9 bases map to TRBD2. The CDR3 covers 19 residues. Trimming cost V 1 base and J 7 bases; bases outside gene matches: 18. Germline CDR1 reads SGHDN; CDR2 reads FVKESK. DNA for the CDR3: TGTGCCAGCAGCCAAGGCCTAGCGGGAAAGCATGCGCCCCAATATACGCAGTATTTT. It specifies CASSQGLAGKHAPQYTQYF.

This clone was observed a handful of times. The rearrangement links TRBV12-5 to TRBJ2-7; possible D gene TRBD2, 5 bases. The V and J ends lost 0 bases and 1 base respectively, with 13 bases between them. The CDR3 totals 16 residues. Germline CDR1 reads LGHNT; CDR2 reads FRNRAP. DNA for the CDR3: TGTGCTAGTGGTTTGGTACCGGGGTCGAGATCCTACGAGCAGTACTTC. This encodes CASGLVPGSRSYEQYF.

The chain links TRBV28 to TRBJ2-2, with TRBD2 matching 7 bases. This CDR3 is built from 17 residues. CDR1 MDHEN and CDR2 SYDVKM come from the germline V gene. Losses at the gene ends were 5 bases for V and 1 base for J; bases not matched to a gene: 10. The CDR3 sequence is CASSMDLGGMNTGELFF. The CDR3 DNA reads as TGTGCCAGCAGTATGGATTTGGGGGGGATGAACACCGGGGAGCTGTTTTTT.

V usage is TRBV28 and J usage is TRBJ2-1; a possible D gene is TRBD1 (6 bases). Between the trimmed V and J ends, which lost 7 bases and 2 bases, there was a span of 18 bases. Germline V gives CDR1 MDHEN, CDR2 SYDVKM. The CDR3 runs to 16 residues. DNA of the CDR3: TGTGCCAGCAATTACAGGGTCGGAGCGGCCTACAATGAGCAGTTCTTC. It translates to CASNYRVGAAYNEQFF.

As regards this clone: No DNA is shown, since the ends of the CDR3 on it are uncertain; the CDR3 is the one TCRdb lists. The gene calls are TRBV10-3 and TRBJ1-6. CDR1 is ENHRY, CDR2 SYGVKD, per germline. Inclusive of both ends, the CDR3 amounts to 19 amino acids. The CDR3 is CAISGSTSAGDSYNSPLHF.

V usage is TRBV28 and J usage is TRBJ2-1; 7 bases map to TRBD2. Germline CDR1 is MDHEN and CDR2 is SYDVKM. The CDR3 contains 16 residues. V gave up 6 bases and J gave up 2 bases; unmatched junction bases: 10. CDR3 DNA sequence: TGTGCCAGCAGCTCCGAGCAGCGGGGAGCCTACAATGAGCAGTTCTTC. Translation: CASSSEQRGAYNEQFF. The variable domain in full, with the rest retrieved from reference TRBV28 and TRBJ2-1, is DVKVTQSSRYLVKRTGEKVFLECVQDMDHENMFWYRQDPGLGLRLIYFSYDVKMKEKGDIPEGYSVSREKKERFSLILESASTNQTSMYLCASSSEQRGAYNEQFFGPGTRLTVL.

The V and J genes are TRBV27 and TRBJ1-5, with 8 bases matching TRBD1. The CDR3 spans 14 residues. Germline lookup yields CDR1 MNHEY and CDR2 SMNVEV (reference sequence). V trimming: 6 bases; J trimming: 6 bases; junction bases outside the gene matches: 7. The CDR3 DNA reads TGTGCCAGCAGGATGACAGGGGTGGTTCAGCCCCAGCATTTT. It codes for CASRMTGVVQPQHF.

The rearrangement uses TRBV15 and TRBJ2-5, with 9 bases aligning to TRBD2. The CDR3 sequence is 16 residues long. Germline CDR1 is LNHNV and CDR2 is YYDKDF (reference sequence). Trimming cost V 0 bases and J 4 bases; bases outside gene matches: 6. CDR3 protein: CATSRDRAGGGETQYF. Written as DNA, the CDR3 is TGTGCCACCAGCAGAGATAGGGCGGGGGGGGGAGAGACCCAGTACTTC. The full variable domain, with the rest looked up from reference TRBV15 and TRBJ2-5, is DAMVIQNPRYQVTQFGKPVTLSCSQTLNHNVMYWYQQKSSQAPKLLFHYYDKDFNNEADTPDNFQSRRPNTSFCFLDIRSPGLGDTAMYLCATSRDRAGGGETQYFGPGTRLLVL.